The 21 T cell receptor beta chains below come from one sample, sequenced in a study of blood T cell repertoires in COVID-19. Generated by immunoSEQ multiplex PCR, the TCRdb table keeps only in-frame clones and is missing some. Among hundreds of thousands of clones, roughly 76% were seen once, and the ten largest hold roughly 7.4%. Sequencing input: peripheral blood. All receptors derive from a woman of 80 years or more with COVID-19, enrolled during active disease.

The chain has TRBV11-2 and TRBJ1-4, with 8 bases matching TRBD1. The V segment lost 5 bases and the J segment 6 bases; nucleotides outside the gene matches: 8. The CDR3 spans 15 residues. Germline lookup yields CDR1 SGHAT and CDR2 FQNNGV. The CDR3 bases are TGTGCCAGCAGCGCCAGTCCGGGACAGGATGAAAAACTGTTTTTT. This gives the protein CASSASPGQDEKLFF.

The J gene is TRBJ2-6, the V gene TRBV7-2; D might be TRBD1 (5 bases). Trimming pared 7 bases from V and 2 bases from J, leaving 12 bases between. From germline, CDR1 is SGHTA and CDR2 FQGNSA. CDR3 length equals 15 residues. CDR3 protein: CASTQGPTGANVLTF. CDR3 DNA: TGTGCCAGCACGCAGGGCCCGACTGGGGCCAACGTCCTGACTTTC.

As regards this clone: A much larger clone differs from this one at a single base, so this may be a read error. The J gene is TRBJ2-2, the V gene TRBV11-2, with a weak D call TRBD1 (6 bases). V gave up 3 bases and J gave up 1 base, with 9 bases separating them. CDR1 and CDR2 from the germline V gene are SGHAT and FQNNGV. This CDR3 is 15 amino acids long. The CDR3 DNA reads TGTGCCAGCAGCTTGGGCAGGGGGAACACCGGGGAGCTGTTTTTT. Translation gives CASSLGRGNTGELFF.

In nucleotides, the CDR3 is TGTGCCAGCTCACCTGTCGGAGGGGGGGACACTGAAGCTTTCTTT. This translates into CASSPVGGGDTEAFF. The chain has TRBV18 and TRBJ1-1; possible D gene TRBD1, 6 bases. The germline V and J ends were trimmed by 3 bases and 3 bases, with 14 bases remaining between them. The CDR3 runs to 15 residues. Per germline, CDR1 KGHSH and CDR2 LQKENI.

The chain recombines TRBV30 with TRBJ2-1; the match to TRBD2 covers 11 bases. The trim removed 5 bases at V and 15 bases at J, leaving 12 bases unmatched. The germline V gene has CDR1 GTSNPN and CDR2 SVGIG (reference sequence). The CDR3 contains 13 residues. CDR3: CAWGTSGGSSGFF. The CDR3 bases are TGTGCCTGGGGAACTAGCGGGGGCTCCTCGGGGTTCTTC.

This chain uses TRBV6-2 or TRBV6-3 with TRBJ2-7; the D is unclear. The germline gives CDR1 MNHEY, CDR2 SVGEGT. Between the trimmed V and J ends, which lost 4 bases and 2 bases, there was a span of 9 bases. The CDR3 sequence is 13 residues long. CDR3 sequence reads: CASSLQLTYEQYF. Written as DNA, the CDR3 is TGTGCCAGCAGTTTACAGTTGACCTACGAGCAGTACTTC.

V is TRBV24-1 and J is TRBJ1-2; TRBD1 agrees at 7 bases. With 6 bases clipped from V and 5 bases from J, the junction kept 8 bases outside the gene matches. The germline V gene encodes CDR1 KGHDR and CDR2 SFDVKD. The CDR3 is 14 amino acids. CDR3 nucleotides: TGTGCCACCAGTTCCGACAGGGTGGAATATGGCTACACCTTC. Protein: CATSSDRVEYGYTF.

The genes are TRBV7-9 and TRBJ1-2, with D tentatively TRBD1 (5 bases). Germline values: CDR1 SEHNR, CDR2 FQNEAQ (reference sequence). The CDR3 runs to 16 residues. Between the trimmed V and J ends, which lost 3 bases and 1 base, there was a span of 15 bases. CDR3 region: CASSFLGGGYNYGYTF. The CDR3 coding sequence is TGTGCCAGCAGCTTTCTCGGGGGAGGATATAACTATGGCTACACCTTC. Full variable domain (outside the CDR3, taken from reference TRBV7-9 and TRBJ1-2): DTGVSQNPRHKITKRGQNVTFRCDPISEHNRLYWYRQTLGQGPEFLTYFQNEAQLEKSRLLSDRFSAERPKGSFSTLEIQRTEQGDSAMYLCASSFLGGGYNYGYTFGSGTRLTVV.

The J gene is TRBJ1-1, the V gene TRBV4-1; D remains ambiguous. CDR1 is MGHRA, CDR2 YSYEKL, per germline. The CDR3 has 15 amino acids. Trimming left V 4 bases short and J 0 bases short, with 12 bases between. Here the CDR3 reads CASSLTRSMNTEAFF. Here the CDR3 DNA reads TGCGCCAGCAGCCTTACCCGGTCTATGAACACTGAAGCTTTCTTT.

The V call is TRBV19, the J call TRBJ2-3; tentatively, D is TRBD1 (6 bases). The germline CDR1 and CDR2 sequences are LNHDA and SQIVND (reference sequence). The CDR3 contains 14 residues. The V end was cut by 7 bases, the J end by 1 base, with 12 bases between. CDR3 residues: CASNRERGTDTQYF. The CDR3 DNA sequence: TGTGCCAGTAACAGGGAACGGGGCACAGATACGCAGTATTTT.

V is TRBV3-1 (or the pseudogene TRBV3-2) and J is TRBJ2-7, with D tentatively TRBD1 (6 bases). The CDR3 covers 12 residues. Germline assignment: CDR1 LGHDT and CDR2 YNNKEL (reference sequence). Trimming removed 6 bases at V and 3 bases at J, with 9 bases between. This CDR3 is CASRGAHYEQYF. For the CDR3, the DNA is TGTGCCAGCAGGGGGGCCCACTACGAGCAGTACTTC.

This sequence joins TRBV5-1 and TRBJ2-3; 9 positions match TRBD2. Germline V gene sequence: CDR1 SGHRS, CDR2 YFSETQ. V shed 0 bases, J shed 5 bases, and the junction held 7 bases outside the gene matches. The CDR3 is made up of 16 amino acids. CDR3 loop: CASSLEGREGLDTQYF. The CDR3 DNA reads TGCGCCAGCAGCTTGGAAGGGCGGGAGGGCTTAGATACGCAGTATTTT.

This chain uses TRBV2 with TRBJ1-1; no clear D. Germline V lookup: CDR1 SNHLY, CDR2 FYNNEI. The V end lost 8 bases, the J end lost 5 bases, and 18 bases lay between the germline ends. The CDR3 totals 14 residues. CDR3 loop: CASRPSYTGTEAFF. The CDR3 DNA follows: TGTGCCAGCCGACCTTCCTACACGGGAACTGAAGCTTTCTTT.

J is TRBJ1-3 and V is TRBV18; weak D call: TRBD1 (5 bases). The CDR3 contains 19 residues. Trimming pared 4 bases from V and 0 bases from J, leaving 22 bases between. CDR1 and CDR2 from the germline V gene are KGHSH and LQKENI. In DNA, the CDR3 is TGTGCCAGCTCACTCAGCTCCGGGGGGTTCCCCAGCTCTGGAAACACCATATATTTT. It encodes CASSLSSGGFPSSGNTIYF.

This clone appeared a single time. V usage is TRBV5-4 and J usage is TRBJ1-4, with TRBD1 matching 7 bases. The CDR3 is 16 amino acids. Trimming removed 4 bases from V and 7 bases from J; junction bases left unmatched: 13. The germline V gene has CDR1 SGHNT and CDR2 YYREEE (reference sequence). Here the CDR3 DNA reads TGTGCCAGCAGCCGAGGGGGAACAGGGGCGAGTGAAAAACTGTTTTTT. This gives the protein CASSRGGTGASEKLFF. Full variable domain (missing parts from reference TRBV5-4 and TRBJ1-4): ETGVTQSPTHLIKTRGQQVTLRCSSQSGHNTVSWYQQALGQGPQFIFQYYREEENGRGNFPPRFSGLQFPNYSSELNVNALELDDSALYLCASSRGGTGASEKLFFGSGTQLSVL.

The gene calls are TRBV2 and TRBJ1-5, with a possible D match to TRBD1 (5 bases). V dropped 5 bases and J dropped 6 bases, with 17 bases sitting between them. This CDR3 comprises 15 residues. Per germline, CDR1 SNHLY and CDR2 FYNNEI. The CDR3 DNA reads TGTGCCAGCAGTACAAGTACAGGTTCGGTTCAGCCCCAGCATTTT. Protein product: CASSTSTGSVQPQHF.

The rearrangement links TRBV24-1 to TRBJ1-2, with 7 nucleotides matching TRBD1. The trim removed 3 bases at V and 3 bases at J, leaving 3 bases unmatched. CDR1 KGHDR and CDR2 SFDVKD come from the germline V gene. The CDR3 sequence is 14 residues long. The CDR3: CATSDPGTDYGYTF. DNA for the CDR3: TGTGCCACCAGTGATCCCGGGACAGACTATGGCTACACCTTC.

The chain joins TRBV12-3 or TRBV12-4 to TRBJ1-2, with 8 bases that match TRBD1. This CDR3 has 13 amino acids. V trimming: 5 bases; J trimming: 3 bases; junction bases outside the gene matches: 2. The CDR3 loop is CASSIQGDYGYTF. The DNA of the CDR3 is TGTGCCAGCAGTATACAGGGGGACTATGGCTACACCTTC.

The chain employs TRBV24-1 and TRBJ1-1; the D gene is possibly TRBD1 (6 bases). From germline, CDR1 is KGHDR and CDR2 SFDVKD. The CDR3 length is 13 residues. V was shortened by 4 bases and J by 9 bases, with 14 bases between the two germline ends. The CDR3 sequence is CATSDSPGTKAFF. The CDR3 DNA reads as TGTGCCACCAGTGACTCCCCTGGGACAAAAGCTTTCTTT.

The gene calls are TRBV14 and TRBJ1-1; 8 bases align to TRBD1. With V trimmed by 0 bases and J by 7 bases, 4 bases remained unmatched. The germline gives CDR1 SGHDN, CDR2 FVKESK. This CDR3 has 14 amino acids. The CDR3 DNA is TGTGCCAGCAGCCAAGATCCAGGGGGCATTGAAGCTTTCTTT. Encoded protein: CASSQDPGGIEAFF.

This CDR3 is CASSPLGADTEAFF. The CDR3 nucleotides are TGTGCCAGCTCACCACTGGGGGCGGACACTGAAGCTTTCTTT. The gene calls are TRBV18 and TRBJ1-1, with D perhaps TRBD1 (6 bases). The CDR3 has 14 amino acids. The ends were cut back, 1 base at V and 3 bases at J, with 9 bases in the middle. CDR1 is KGHSH and CDR2 is LQKENI in the germline V gene.